In its sample, the clone carrying this T cell receptor (beta chain) was seen a few times. Its antigen is undetermined. Every one of the patients relapsed after autologous stem cell transplantation (brentuximab vedotin exposure was variable). Germline CDR1 MNHEY, CDR2 SVGAGI. The CDR3 has 12 residues. V was pared by 7 bases and J by 9 bases, with 8 bases of the junction left unmatched. The sample originates from a study of PD-1 blockade in classical Hodgkin lymphoma. Study outcomes and limitations: Nothing has yet pinned down what causes the repertoire differences, possibly disease activity or prior therapy.

Sequenced by immunoSEQ multiplex PCR; TCRdb stores in-frame clones only, minus some. The sample lists approximately 20,000 clones, less than 85% seen once, with 15% to 20% in the top ten. The sequencing here drew on peripheral blood mononuclear cells (PBMCs), taken before the second cycle of nivolumab. The receptor's source is a human donor with classical Hodgkin lymphoma. The chain recombines TRBV6-5 with TRBJ2-5; 7 nucleotides line up with TRBD1. DNA for the CDR3: TGTGCCAGCAAAATGACAGGGCAGGCCCAGTACTTC. It encodes CASKMTGQAQYF.